What follows is one TCR beta chain and its context. Germline loops: CDR1 SGHRS, CDR2 YFSETQ. The CDR3 loop spans 17 amino acids. Trimming took off 0 bases at V and 2 bases at J, with 17 bases between the two ends. These data are taken from a study of tumor-infiltrating lymphocytes in localized non-small cell lung cancer. TCRdb's copy holds only in-frame clones and misses some; the assay was immunoSEQ multiplex PCR. The table has 9,500 to 15,000 clones, over 75% seen once; the top ten hold roughly 8.7%. The sequenced sample consisted of lung tumor tissue. This TCR was recovered from a human donor with non-small cell lung cancer. This chain joins TRBV5-1 and TRBJ2-5, with no clear D. In DNA, the CDR3 is TGCGCCAGCAGCTTGGCCGTCGATCAACGTCCTCAAGAGACCCAGTACTTC. This sequence encodes CASSLAVDQRPQETQYF.